A selection of T cell receptor beta chains follows, all from one sample in a study of shared clonotypes between healthy human individuals. Method: immunoSEQ multiplex PCR; TCRdb's copy keeps in-frame clones and lacks some. The sample consists of 2 million to 2.5 million clones, about 90% of them appearing once. The sequencing sample was made of naive CD4+ T cells from PBMCs. These receptors originate from a man younger than 30 in good health. Some clones in this sample may be carry-over from other donors' samples. Each CDR3 is given with its conserved first and last residue. D genes are given only for firm matches. Not all rows give a size; the values are once, few, many and, for expanded clones, a class.

v_call	d_call	j_call	clone_size	cdr3_nt	cdr3_aa
TRBV11-2	NA	TRBJ2-5	NA	TGTGCCAGCAGCTTAGTTGCAGGGACCGAGACCCAGTACTTC	CASSLVAGTETQYF
TRBV6-5	NA	TRBJ2-3	once	TGTGCCAGCAGTTTCGGGCGGGTGGGGGTATCAGATACGCAGTATTTT	CASSFGRVGVSDTQYF
TRBV5-1	NA	TRBJ2-7	NA	TGCGCCAGCAGCTCGACCCCACAGGAGCGAATTTACGAGCAGTACTTC	CASSSTPQERIYEQYF
TRBV7-9	NA	TRBJ2-1	NA	TGTGCCAGCAGAATTGGTAGGTTACTACAAAGAGAGCAGTTCTTC	CASRIGRLLQREQFF
TRBV5-1	NA	TRBJ1-2	NA	TGCGCCAGCAGCTTGGGGCCGGGGGACTATGGCTACACCTTC	CASSLGPGDYGYTF
TRBV4-2	TRBD2	TRBJ2-7	NA	TGTGCCAGCAGCCAAGTTTCCCTAGCGGGTTACGAGCAGTACTTC	CASSQVSLAGYEQYF
TRBV6-1	NA	TRBJ2-6	NA	TGTGCCAGCAATGTGGGGGCTGGGGCCAACGTCCTGACTTTC	CASNVGAGANVLTF
TRBV4-2	NA	TRBJ1-4	few	TGTGCCAGCAGCCTTTCCGGGACACCCGAAGAAAAACTGTTTTTT	CASSLSGTPEEKLFF
TRBV28	TRBD2	TRBJ2-7	NA	TGTGCCAGCAGGGGCGGGAGCGGCCAAAGCTACGAGCAGTACTTC	CASRGGSGQSYEQYF
TRBV5-1	NA	TRBJ2-5	NA	TGCGCCAGCAGCTTGCCGAGGGGAGAGACCCAGTACTTC	CASSLPRGETQYF
TRBV7-3	NA	TRBJ2-6	NA	TGTGCCAGCAGCTTATTATTTGTGGGTTCTGGGGCCAACGTCCTGACTTTC	CASSLLFVGSGANVLTF
TRBV9	NA	TRBJ2-2	NA	TGTGCCAGCAGCGTAGATATCCAAAGTAACACCGGGGAGCTGTTTTTT	CASSVDIQSNTGELFF
TRBV5-1	NA	TRBJ1-2	NA	TGCGCCAGCAATTATGGCCGGGACGATATTATCTATGGCTACACCTTC	CASNYGRDDIIYGYTF
TRBV5-1	NA	TRBJ1-2	NA	TGCGCCAGCAGCCCTAACATGGGGGGCTCCCCGCAAAACTATGGCTACACCTTC	CASSPNMGGSPQNYGYTF
TRBV5-1	TRBD1	TRBJ1-5	NA	TGCGCCAGCAGCTTGGATGGACAGGGAAATCAGCCCCAGCATTTT	CASSLDGQGNQPQHF
TRBV5-1	TRBD1	TRBJ2-2	NA	TGCGCCAGCAGCACCCTACAGGGGGCGGAGACCGGGGAGCTGTTTTTT	CASSTLQGAETGELFF
TRBV6-1	NA	TRBJ2-1	once	TGTGCCAGCAGGTCCCCGGGACATCCCTACAATGAGCAGTTCTTC	CASRSPGHPYNEQFF
TRBV18	TRBD2	TRBJ2-1	NA	TGTGCCAGCTCATCCGGGAGGGGCTCCTACAATGAGCAGTTCTTC	CASSSGRGSYNEQFF
TRBV11-2	TRBD1	TRBJ2-7	NA	TGTGCCAGCAGCTTAAACATGGACAGGGTAAAGGGGGCTTACGAGCAGTACTTC	CASSLNMDRVKGAYEQYF
TRBV4-1	NA	TRBJ2-3	NA	TGCGCCAGCAGCCTCCTCCCTGCTGGCATGGATACGCAGTATTTT	CASSLLPAGMDTQYF
TRBV7-2	NA	TRBJ1-2	NA	TGTGCCAGCAGCCCCACCTTACAGGCCCTTTATGGCTACACCTTC	CASSPTLQALYGYTF
TRBV7-2	NA	TRBJ2-2	NA	TGTGCCAGCAGCTTTACTCTAGCCCCCCCCTACGGGGAGCTGTTTTTT	CASSFTLAPPYGELFF
TRBV7-3	TRBD2	TRBJ2-3	NA	TGTGCCAGCAGCTTAACGGACCGGGAGGGCCTAGATACGCAGTATTTT	CASSLTDREGLDTQYF
TRBV7-6	TRBD2	TRBJ2-1	once	TGTGCCAGCAGCCCCGGACTAGCGGGAAGGGGTGAGCAGTTCTTC	CASSPGLAGRGEQFF
TRBV5-4	NA	TRBJ1-2	NA	TGTGCCAGCACGCCCGTGGGGGGTCAAACTGGCTACACCTTC	CASTPVGGQTGYTF
TRBV28	NA	TRBJ1-5	NA	TGTGCCAGCAGTTTGGGGGGTGGCAATCAGCCCCAGCATTTT	CASSLGGGNQPQHF
TRBV5-1	NA	TRBJ2-3	NA	TGCGCCAGCAGCTTGGCCGACTTGACAGATACGCAGTATTTT	CASSLADLTDTQYF
TRBV5-1	TRBD1	TRBJ1-2	NA	TGCGCCAGCAGCTTAACAGGGGAATCCACGGGCTACACCTTC	CASSLTGESTGYTF
TRBV29-1	NA	TRBJ1-1	NA	TGCAGCGTATTGGACACTGAAGCTTTCTTT	CSVLDTEAFF
TRBV27	NA	TRBJ1-1	NA	TGTGCCAGCAGTTCACGACAGAGTATGAACACTGAAGCTTTCTTT	CASSSRQSMNTEAFF
TRBV5-8	NA	TRBJ2-5	NA	TGTGCCAGCAGCTTGGCAGGAGCACAAGAGACCCAGTACTTC	CASSLAGAQETQYF
TRBV4-2	TRBD2	TRBJ2-3	NA	TGTGCCAGCAGCCAAATGGCGGGACTAGGGGCGGATACGCAGTATTTT	CASSQMAGLGADTQYF
TRBV9	TRBD2	TRBJ2-6	NA	TGTGCCAGCAGCGTCCTCCTAGCGGGAGAGGCTGGGGCCAACGTCCTGACTTTC	CASSVLLAGEAGANVLTF
TRBV7-2	TRBD2	TRBJ2-5	NA	TGTGCCAGCAGCTTTCCGGGGGGTGAGACCCAGTACTTC	CASSFPGGETQYF
TRBV15	TRBD2	TRBJ2-7	NA	TGTGCCACCAGCAGAGGAGTGGGGGAGGGAGTTCCTGAGCAGTACTTC	CATSRGVGEGVPEQYF